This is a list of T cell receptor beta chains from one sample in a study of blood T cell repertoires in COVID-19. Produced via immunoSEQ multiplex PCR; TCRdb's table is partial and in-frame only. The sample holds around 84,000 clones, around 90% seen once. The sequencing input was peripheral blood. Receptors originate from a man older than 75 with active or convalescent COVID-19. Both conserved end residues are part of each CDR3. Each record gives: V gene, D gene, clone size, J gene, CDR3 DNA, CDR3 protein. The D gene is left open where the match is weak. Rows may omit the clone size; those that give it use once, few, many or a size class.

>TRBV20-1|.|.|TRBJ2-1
TGCAGTGCTAGAGACGACAGGAATCTGTTCTTC
CSARDDRNLFF
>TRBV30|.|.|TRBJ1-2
TGTGCCTGGAGTTTAAAGCGGGATGGCTACACCTTC
CAWSLKRDGYTF
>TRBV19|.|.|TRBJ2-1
TGTGCCAGTAGTATAGGGACAGCCAGAGCCTACAATGAGCAGTTCTTC
CASSIGTARAYNEQFF
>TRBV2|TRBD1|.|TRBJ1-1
TGTGCCAGCAACGATCCGGTGGACAGGGTTGGGGGGACTGAAGCTTTCTTT
CASNDPVDRVGGTEAFF
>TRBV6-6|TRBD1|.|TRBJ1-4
TGTGCCAGCAGTTACTCGACAGGGACTAATGAAAAACTGTTTTTT
CASSYSTGTNEKLFF
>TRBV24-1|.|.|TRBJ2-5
TGTGCCACCAGTGATTCCCTGGCAGAAGAGACCCAGTACTTC
CATSDSLAEETQYF
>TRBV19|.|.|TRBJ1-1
TGTGCCAGTAGTATAGGGACAGAGAACACTGAAGCTTTCTTT
CASSIGTENTEAFF
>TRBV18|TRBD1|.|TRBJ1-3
TGTGCCAGCTCACCCTCGGGACAGGACTCTGGAAACACCATATATTTT
CASSPSGQDSGNTIYF
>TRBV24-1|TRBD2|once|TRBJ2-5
TGTGCCACCCGCGGGGGACAAGAGACCCAGTACTTC
CATRGGQETQYF
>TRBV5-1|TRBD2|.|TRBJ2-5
TGCGCCAGCAGCTTGTTGGGAGTAGCGGGAGTAGGGCAAGAGACCCAGTACTTC
CASSLLGVAGVGQETQYF
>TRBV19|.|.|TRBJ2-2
TGTGCCAGTAGTCAGGCCCCCGGGGAGCTGTTTTTT
CASSQAPGELFF
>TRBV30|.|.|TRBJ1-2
TGTGCCTGGAGTGTAGGACACGAGGTATATGGCTACACCTTC
CAWSVGHEVYGYTF
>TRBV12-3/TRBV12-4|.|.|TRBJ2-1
TGTGCCAGCGTTTGGAGCTCCTACAATGAGCAGTTCTTC
CASVWSSYNEQFF
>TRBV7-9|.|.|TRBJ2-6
TGTGCCAGCAGCTTTGAGGGTCCTGGGGCCAACGTCCTGACTTTC
CASSFEGPGANVLTF
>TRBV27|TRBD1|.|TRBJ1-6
TGTGCCAGCAGCCACGGACAGGGCGATTACTATAATTCACCCCTCCACTTT
CASSHGQGDYYNSPLHF
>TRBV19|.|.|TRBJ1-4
TGTGCCAGTAGTATAGTTGGCGGGGAGAAGGAAAAACTGTTTTTT
CASSIVGGEKEKLFF
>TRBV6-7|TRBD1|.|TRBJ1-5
TGTGCCAGCAGTGACAGGGAATGGCCCAATCAGCCCCAGCATTTT
CASSDREWPNQPQHF
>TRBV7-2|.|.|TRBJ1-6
TGTGCCAGCAGTCGGGACTATAATTCACCCCTCCACTTT
CASSRDYNSPLHF
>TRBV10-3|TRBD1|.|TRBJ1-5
TGTGCCATCAGCCTTATAGAACAGGGGATTGGAAATCAGCCCCAGCATTTT
CAISLIEQGIGNQPQHF
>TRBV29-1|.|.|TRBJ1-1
TGCAGCGTTGATAGGGGGAACACTGAAGCTTTCTTT
CSVDRGNTEAFF
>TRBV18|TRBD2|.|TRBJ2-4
TGTGCCAGCTCTCAACTTCCACTAGCGGGAGGGCTGTACGTAAACATTCAGTACTTC
CASSQLPLAGGLYVNIQYF
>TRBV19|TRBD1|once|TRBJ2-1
TGTGCCAGTAGTAGGATCGACAGGGGAAATGAGCAGTTCTTC
CASSRIDRGNEQFF
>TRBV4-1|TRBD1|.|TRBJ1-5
TGCGCCAGCAGCCAGGACAGGGGCAATCAGCCCCAGCATTTT
CASSQDRGNQPQHF
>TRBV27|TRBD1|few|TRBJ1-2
TGTGCCAGCCGCCTCGGGACAGGGTTCTATGGCTACACCTTC
CASRLGTGFYGYTF
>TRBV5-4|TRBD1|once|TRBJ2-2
TGTGCCAGCAGCCCTGGGACAGTGAACACCGGGGAGCTGTTTTTT
CASSPGTVNTGELFF
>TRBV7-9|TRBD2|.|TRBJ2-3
TGTGCCAGCAGACGAGCGGGAGAGGCTGATACGCAGTATTTT
CASRRAGEADTQYF
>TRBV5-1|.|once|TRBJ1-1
TGCGCCACCCGGCGGGATAACACTGAAGCTTTCTTT
CATRRDNTEAFF
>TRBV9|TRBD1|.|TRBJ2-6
TGTGCCAGCAGTTATGGGAGACAGGGCAGGGCAAGACCTGGGGCCAACGTCCTGACTTTC
CASSYGRQGRARPGANVLTF
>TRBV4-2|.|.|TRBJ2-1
TGTGCCAGCAGCCAAGTTGGCGTGACAGCCATGTCCCATGAGCAGTTCTTC
CASSQVGVTAMSHEQFF
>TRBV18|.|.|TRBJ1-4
TGTGCCAGCTCACCACCGGAAGGGGTGTCCGGAAAACTGTTTTTT
CASSPPEGVSGKLFF
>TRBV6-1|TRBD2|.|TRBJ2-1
TGTGCCAGCAGTGGGGTTCGAGGACTAGCGGGAGAGTTTGAGCAGTTCTTC
CASSGVRGLAGEFEQFF
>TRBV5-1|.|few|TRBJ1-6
TGCGCCAGCAGCTTGGGTAAAGCCGGGTCACCCCTCCACTTT
CASSLGKAGSPLHF
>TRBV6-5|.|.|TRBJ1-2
TGTGCCAGTGTGACAGCTAACTATGGCTACACCTTC
CASVTANYGYTF
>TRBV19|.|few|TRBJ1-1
TGTGCCAGTAGTATAGGGGGAGGGGCGAACACTGAAGCTTTCTTT
CASSIGGGANTEAFF
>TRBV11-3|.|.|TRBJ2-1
TGTGCCAGCAGCTCAACGGGGGGCGCCTATGAGCAGTTCTTC
CASSSTGGAYEQFF
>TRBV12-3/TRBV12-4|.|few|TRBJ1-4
TGTGCCAGCGGGGAGACCGGTAATGAAAAACTGTTTTTT
CASGETGNEKLFF
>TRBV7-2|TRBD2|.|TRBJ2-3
TGTGCCAGCAGTTTAAGCGGGGCCTACCCGACGTTTTTGTATTTT
CASSLSGAYPTFLYF
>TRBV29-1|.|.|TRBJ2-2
TGCAGCGTTGTGAAGGGGTCGGCGAACACCGGGGAGCTGTTTTTT
CSVVKGSANTGELFF
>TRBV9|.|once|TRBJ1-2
TGTGCCAGCAGCGTAGATCGGGGCTATGGCTACACCTTC
CASSVDRGYGYTF
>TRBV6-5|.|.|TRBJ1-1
TGTGCCAGCAGCAAGACAGACCTCACTGAAGCTTTCTTT
CASSKTDLTEAFF
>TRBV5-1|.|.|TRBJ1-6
TGCGCCAGCAGTTCGGAGTACCCGGATTCACCCCTCCACTTT
CASSSEYPDSPLHF
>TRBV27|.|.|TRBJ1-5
TGTGCCAGCAGACCCCATAGTAGCAATCAGCCCCAGCATTTT
CASRPHSSNQPQHF
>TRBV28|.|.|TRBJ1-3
TGTGCCAGCAATTGGGGGGGCAGCTCTGGAAACACCATATATTTT
CASNWGGSSGNTIYF
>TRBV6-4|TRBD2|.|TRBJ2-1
TGTGCCAGCAGTTCTAGCGGTAGCTCCTACAATGAGCAGTTCTTC
CASSSSGSSYNEQFF
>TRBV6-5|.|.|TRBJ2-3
TGTGCCAGCAGTCCCCAGGCGTTTATCACAGATACGCAGTATTTT
CASSPQAFITDTQYF